These T cell receptor beta chains were read from a single sample in a study of blood T cell repertoires in COVID-19. Sequencing was performed with immunoSEQ multiplex PCR; in TCRdb, only in-frame clones are kept and a portion is missing. This table holds around 150,000 clones, about 76% found once. Sequenced sample: peripheral blood. These receptors came from a woman aged 60-75 years with active or convalescent COVID-19. Both conserved end residues are part of each CDR3. Each record gives: clone size, D gene, J gene, V gene, CDR3 DNA, CDR3 protein. D genes are given only for firm matches. Not every row has a clone size; where given, it reads once, few, many or a size class.

>-|TRBD2|TRBJ2-3|TRBV6-6
TGTGCCAGCACGGCGTGGGGGGGGACAGATACGCAGTATTTT
CASTAWGGTDTQYF
>few|TRBD2|TRBJ2-2|TRBV18
TGTGCCAGCTCACCACTGGGACTAGCGGCTAAAAACACCGGGGAGCTGTTTTTT
CASSPLGLAAKNTGELFF
>-|-|TRBJ1-6|TRBV2
TGTGCCAGCAGTGTCGCAGGGGTACCCTATAATTCACCCCTCCACTTT
CASSVAGVPYNSPLHF
>-|TRBD2|TRBJ2-1|TRBV4-2
TGTGCCAGCAGCCAAGCTGGACTAGCGGGTCCCTACAATGAGCAGTTCTTC
CASSQAGLAGPYNEQFF
>-|-|TRBJ2-2|TRBV28
TGTGCCAGCAGTTTTCGAGGATCGAACACCGGGGAGCTGTTTTTT
CASSFRGSNTGELFF
>-|TRBD1|TRBJ2-7|TRBV7-2
TGTGCCAGCAGCCTTGGACAGGGGTCAGGCGAGCAGTACTTC
CASSLGQGSGEQYF
>few|-|TRBJ1-2|TRBV5-1
TGCGCCAGCAATTCCGGGACACCTAACTATGGCTACACCTTC
CASNSGTPNYGYTF
>-|-|TRBJ1-1|TRBV27
TGTGCCAGCAGTTTCACAGGGTCAATGAACACTGAAGCTTTCTTT
CASSFTGSMNTEAFF
>-|-|TRBJ2-2|TRBV7-6
TGTGCCAGCAGCTTAACCCGGACAGAACTTCCCGGGGAGCTGTTTTTT
CASSLTRTELPGELFF
>-|TRBD2|TRBJ2-1|TRBV7-2
TGTGCCAGCAGCTTAGCGTCCCTAGCGGGAGGGCGCTACAATGAGCAGTTCTTC
CASSLASLAGGRYNEQFF
>few|-|TRBJ2-2|TRBV5-1
TGCGCCAGCAGCTTGGCCACAGTTGCGAACACCGGGGAGCTGTTTTTT
CASSLATVANTGELFF
>-|-|TRBJ1-5|TRBV11-2
TGTGCCAGCAGCCCACTGGGTGGGGCTATCAATCAGCCCCAGCATTTT
CASSPLGGAINQPQHF
>once|TRBD1|TRBJ2-7|TRBV7-2
TGTGCCAGCAGCTTGCAGGGACAGGGTGTTGGGGTGCAGTACTTC
CASSLQGQGVGVQYF
>-|TRBD2|TRBJ2-7|TRBV4-1
TGCGCCAGCAGCCCTGTTCGTGGCGGGAGGAGCTCCTACGAGCAGTACTTC
CASSPVRGGRSSYEQYF
>few|TRBD1|TRBJ2-2|TRBV6-5
TGTGCCAGCAGAGGGACAGCAATCTACACCGGGGAGCTGTTTTTT
CASRGTAIYTGELFF
>-|-|TRBJ2-5|TRBV2
TGTGCCAGCAGTGAAGGGCGGGGGCCTCAAGAGACCCAGTACTTC
CASSEGRGPQETQYF
>few|TRBD1|TRBJ1-4|TRBV18
TGTGCCAGCTCACCGGACAGGAACAATGAAAAACTGTTTTTT
CASSPDRNNEKLFF
>-|TRBD2|TRBJ2-1|TRBV10-2
TGCGCCACCTCCTTAGCGGGAGAGGGCTACAATGAGCAGTTCTTC
CATSLAGEGYNEQFF
>-|-|TRBJ1-1|TRBV7-8
TGTGCCAGCAGCTATAACAAGCGCACTGAAGCTTTCTTT
CASSYNKRTEAFF
>-|TRBD2|TRBJ2-3|TRBV5-1
TGCGCCAGCAGCTGGGCGCTAGCGGTCACAGATACGCAGTATTTT
CASSWALAVTDTQYF
>few|-|TRBJ1-4|TRBV2
TGTGCCAGGTCCGGGACTGCAAATGAAAAACTGTTTTTT
CARSGTANEKLFF
>once|TRBD1|TRBJ1-2|TRBV27
TGTGCCAGCAGAAGTACAGGGGGCTTTCTTCGTGGCTACACCTTC
CASRSTGGFLRGYTF
>-|-|TRBJ1-6|TRBV6-5
TGTGCCAGCCTCTCTGGGGCGAATTCACCCCTCCACTTT
CASLSGANSPLHF
>-|TRBD1|TRBJ2-1|TRBV11-2
TGTGCCAGCAGCTTGACAGGGGGCTCCTACAATGAGCAGTTCTTC
CASSLTGGSYNEQFF
>-|-|TRBJ1-5|TRBV19
TGTGCCAGTAGCACCGGGACATACCTCACTGTTAGCAATCAGCCCCAGCATTTT
CASSTGTYLTVSNQPQHF
>-|-|TRBJ2-3|TRBV4-3
TGCGCCAGCAGCCAAGATCGAGTTTCTACTAGCACAGATACGCAGTATTTT
CASSQDRVSTSTDTQYF
>-|TRBD1|TRBJ1-2|TRBV12-3/TRBV12-4
TGTGCCACCAGGGACAGGGGTATCTATGGCTACACCTTC
CATRDRGIYGYTF
>once|TRBD1|TRBJ2-3|TRBV6-4
TGTGCCAGCAGTGACTCGGGACAGGGTGGAGATACGCAGTATTTT
CASSDSGQGGDTQYF
>-|TRBD1|TRBJ1-4|TRBV6-5
TGTGCCAGCAGTTACCGGGGGACAGATGAACTGTTTTTT
CASSYRGTDELFF
>once|TRBD1|TRBJ1-4|TRBV2
TGTGCCAGTACAGGGGGCGGAGGGACTAATGAAAAACTGTTTTTT
CASTGGGGTNEKLFF
>-|TRBD1|TRBJ1-4|TRBV30
TGTGCCTGGAGGGGCATACAGGGGGCATTTAAGGAAAAACTGTTTTTT
CAWRGIQGAFKEKLFF
>-|TRBD1|TRBJ1-1|TRBV4-1
TGCGCCAGCAGCCAACAAGGGGGCGGGCGGACGAACACTGAAGCTTTCTTT
CASSQQGGGRTNTEAFF
>-|TRBD2|TRBJ2-3|TRBV4-2
TGTGCCAGCAGCCAACCGACTAGCGGGGGGGATACGCAGTATTTT
CASSQPTSGGDTQYF
>-|-|TRBJ2-5|TRBV7-9
TGTGCCAGCACCTACGGACAGAAAGAGACCCAGTACTTC
CASTYGQKETQYF
>-|-|TRBJ2-1|TRBV5-1
TGCGCCAGCAGCTTTTCCGGACTCCCCAATGAGCAGTTCTTC
CASSFSGLPNEQFF
>-|-|TRBJ2-3|TRBV9
TGTGCCAGCAGCCCGCGAACTAGCACAGATACGCAGTATTTT
CASSPRTSTDTQYF
>-|-|TRBJ2-6|TRBV29-1
TGCAGCGTTGATCAGGGGTCTTCCAACGTCCTGACTTTC
CSVDQGSSNVLTF
>-|-|TRBJ1-1|TRBV18
TGTGCCAGCTCACCACGGATCGCAGGGGAGAACACTGAAGCTTTCTTT
CASSPRIAGENTEAFF
>-|-|TRBJ2-5|TRBV19
TGTGCCAGTAGTATCAGGGGCCTCACGGGACAAGAGACCCAGTACTTC
CASSIRGLTGQETQYF
>-|TRBD2|TRBJ2-2|TRBV6-4
TGTGCCAGCAGTGCGTCCGGGACTAGCGGGAACACCGGGGAGCTGTTTTTT
CASSASGTSGNTGELFF
>-|-|TRBJ1-2|TRBV28
TGTGCCACCCCGGCGGGGGCCGGATTCTATGGCTACACCTTC
CATPAGAGFYGYTF
>many|TRBD1|TRBJ1-1|TRBV4-2
TGTGCCAGCAGCCCCGGGACAGGGGGCGAGAACACTGAAGCTTTCTTT
CASSPGTGGENTEAFF
>-|-|TRBJ1-1|TRBV27
TGTGCCAGCAGTTTATTGCAAGGGGGTGAAGCTTTCTTT
CASSLLQGGEAFF
>-|TRBD1|TRBJ1-2|TRBV28
TGTGCCAGCAGTTACGATAGAATAACAGGGGGAGGCTACACCTTC
CASSYDRITGGGYTF
>-|TRBD1|TRBJ1-6|TRBV19
TGTGCCAGGTTGGACAGGACGAAGTCACCCCTCCACTTT
CARLDRTKSPLHF
>-|-|TRBJ2-3|TRBV28
TGTGCCAGCAGTTCAAAATTAGCGGCCGTGGCTACGCAGTATTTT
CASSSKLAAVATQYF
>-|TRBD2|TRBJ2-5|TRBV5-1
TGCGCCAGCAGGCTAACTGGGACTAGCGGGGGAGAGACCCAGTACTTC
CASRLTGTSGGETQYF
>-|-|TRBJ1-2|TRBV28
TGTGCCAGCAGGACGACAGTCCTCTATGGCTACACCTTC
CASRTTVLYGYTF
>-|TRBD1|TRBJ1-3|TRBV30
TGTGCCTGGGAGCAGGGGGGCGGAAACACCATATATTTT
CAWEQGGGNTIYF
>-|TRBD1|TRBJ1-5|TRBV5-1
TGCGCCAGCAGCTTGGGGACAGGGTATCAGCCCCAGCATTTT
CASSLGTGYQPQHF
>-|-|TRBJ2-1|TRBV6-2/TRBV6-3
TGTGCCAGCAGTCACGGACTTTACAATGAGCAGTTCTTC
CASSHGLYNEQFF
>-|TRBD1|TRBJ1-5|TRBV28
TGTGCCAGCAGCCGACCCGGGACAGGGGTCCAGCCCCAGCATTTT
CASSRPGTGVQPQHF
>-|-|TRBJ1-1|TRBV27
TGTGCCAGCAGCTCCCTGCGGGTATTGGATTTCTCAACAAAGTACACTGAAGCTTTCTTT
CASSSLRVLDFSTKYTEAFF
>-|-|TRBJ2-3|TRBV3-1/TRBV3-2
TGTGCCAGCAGCCACCTGGGACTGTCCAATACGCAGTATTTT
CASSHLGLSNTQYF
>-|-|TRBJ2-4|TRBV12-3/TRBV12-4
TGTGCCAGCAGTCTTCTAGCCAAAAACATTCAGTACTTC
CASSLLAKNIQYF
>-|-|TRBJ2-1|TRBV9
TGTGCCAGCAGCGTAGCTACCGGACTAGTACAGGGTGAGCAGTTCTTC
CASSVATGLVQGEQFF